This entry lists 8 T cell receptor beta chains sequenced from one sample in a study of blood T cell repertoires in COVID-19. Some clones are missing from TCRdb's copy, which holds only in-frame ones; the method was immunoSEQ multiplex PCR. The sample carries 150,000 to 190,000 clones, around 87% recorded once. Sequencing was performed on peripheral blood. These receptors were collected from a woman between 40 and 55 years old with acute or convalescent COVID-19.

J is TRBJ1-2 and V is TRBV19, with TRBD1 as a possible D gene (5 bases). Germline assignment: CDR1 LNHDA and CDR2 SQIVND (reference sequence). The CDR3 totals 14 residues. With 7 bases removed from V and 4 bases from J, the gap between germline ends came to 16 bases. CDR3: CASNLQGWGYGYTF. In DNA form, the CDR3 reads TGTGCCAGTAATCTCCAGGGCTGGGGCTATGGCTACACCTTC.

The chain joins TRBV19 to TRBJ2-2; 9 nucleotides agree with TRBD1. Losses at the gene ends were 4 bases for V and 4 bases for J; bases not matched to a gene: 7. The CDR3 consists of 16 residues. CDR1 is LNHDA and CDR2 is SQIVND in the germline V gene (reference sequence). The CDR3 nucleotides read TGTGCCAGTAGTAATCTCCGGGACAGGGTCACCGGGGAGCTGTTTTTT. It yields the protein CASSNLRDRVTGELFF.

This clone came up once. Written as DNA, the CDR3 is TGTGCCAGCACCGGGGGGGCCTGGGACTATGGCTACACCTTC. Translation gives CASTGGAWDYGYTF. The chain combines TRBV6-5 with TRBJ1-2; possibly TRBD1 for D (6 bases). Trimming shortened V by 7 bases and J by 3 bases, and 15 bases separated the two germline ends. The germline V gene encodes CDR1 MNHEY and CDR2 SVGAGI. This CDR3 is 14 amino acids long.

J is TRBJ2-2 and V is TRBV11-3; TRBD1 agrees at 7 bases. Looked up from germline, CDR1 is SGHNT and CDR2 is YENEEA. After removal of 2 bases from V and 4 bases from J, the junction contained 10 bases not matched to a gene. This CDR3 has 17 residues. CDR3 nucleotide sequence: TGTGCCAGCAGCTTAAGCCCCGGGACAGTGGGCACCGGGGAGCTGTTTTTT. This sequence encodes CASSLSPGTVGTGELFF.

The chain employs TRBV9 and TRBJ1-5; TRBD1 matches at 7 bases. The CDR3 is made up of 15 amino acids. Germline CDR1 and CDR2: SGDLS and YYNGEE. Trimming took 5 bases from V and 0 from J; bases not matched to a gene: 5. CDR3 region: CASSDTGDSNQPQHF. The DNA for the CDR3 is TGTGCCAGCAGTGATACAGGGGATAGCAATCAGCCCCAGCATTTT.

V gene TRBV7-9 combines with J gene TRBJ2-4, with D perhaps TRBD1 (6 bases). Looked up from germline, CDR1 is SEHNR and CDR2 is FQNEAQ (reference sequence). This CDR3 has 15 residues. Trimming took 1 base from V and 1 from J, leaving 8 bases between them. The CDR3 DNA is TGTGCCAGCAGCTTAGGAACAGGGGCCAAAAACATTCAGTACTTC. Its protein is CASSLGTGAKNIQYF.

This clone came up once. The V gene is TRBV2, the J gene TRBJ2-1, with D possibly TRBD2 on 5 matching bases. Trimming left V 5 bases short and J 6 bases short, with 17 bases between. Germline CDR1 reads SNHLY; CDR2 reads FYNNEI. The CDR3 length is 15 residues. CDR3 nucleotide sequence: TGTGCCAGCAGTTTCGGGAAAACTTGGATCAATGAGCAGTTCTTC. Protein: CASSFGKTWINEQFF.

This sequence joins TRBV18 and TRBJ1-3, with TRBD1 matching 9 bases. The CDR3 spans 17 residues. V lost 2 bases, J lost 2 bases, and 7 bases stayed unmatched. Germline values: CDR1 KGHSH, CDR2 LQKENI. DNA for the CDR3: TGTGCCAGCTCACCAATTGGGACAGGGTCCGCTGGAAACACCATATATTTT. Its translation is CASSPIGTGSAGNTIYF.